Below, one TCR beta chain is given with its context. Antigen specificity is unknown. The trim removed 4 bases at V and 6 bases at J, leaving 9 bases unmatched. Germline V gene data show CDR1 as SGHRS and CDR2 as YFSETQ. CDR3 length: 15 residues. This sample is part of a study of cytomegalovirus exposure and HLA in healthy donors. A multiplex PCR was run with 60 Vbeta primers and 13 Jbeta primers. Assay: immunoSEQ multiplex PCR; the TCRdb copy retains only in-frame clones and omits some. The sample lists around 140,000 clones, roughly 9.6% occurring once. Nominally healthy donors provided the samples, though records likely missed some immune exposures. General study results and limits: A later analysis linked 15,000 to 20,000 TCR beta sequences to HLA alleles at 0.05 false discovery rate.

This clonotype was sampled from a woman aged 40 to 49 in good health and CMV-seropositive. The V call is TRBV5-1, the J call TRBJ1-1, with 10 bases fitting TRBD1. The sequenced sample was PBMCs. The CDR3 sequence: CASSTLTGGIAEAFF. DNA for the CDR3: TGCGCCAGCAGCACCCTGACAGGGGGCATCGCTGAAGCTTTCTTT.